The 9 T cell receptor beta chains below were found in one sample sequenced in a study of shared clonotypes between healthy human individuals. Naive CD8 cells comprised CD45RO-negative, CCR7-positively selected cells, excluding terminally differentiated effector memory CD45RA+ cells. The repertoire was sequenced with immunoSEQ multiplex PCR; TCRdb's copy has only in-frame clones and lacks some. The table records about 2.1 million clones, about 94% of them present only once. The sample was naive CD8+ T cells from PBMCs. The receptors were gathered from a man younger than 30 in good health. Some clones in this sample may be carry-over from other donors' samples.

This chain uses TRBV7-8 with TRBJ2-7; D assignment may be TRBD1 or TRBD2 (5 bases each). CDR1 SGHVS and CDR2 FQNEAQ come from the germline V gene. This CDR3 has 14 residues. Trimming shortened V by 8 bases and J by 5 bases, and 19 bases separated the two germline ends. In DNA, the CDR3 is TGTGCCAGCGGGGGTGTGCAAAGTAGCAACGAGCAGTACTTC. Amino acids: CASGGVQSSNEQYF.

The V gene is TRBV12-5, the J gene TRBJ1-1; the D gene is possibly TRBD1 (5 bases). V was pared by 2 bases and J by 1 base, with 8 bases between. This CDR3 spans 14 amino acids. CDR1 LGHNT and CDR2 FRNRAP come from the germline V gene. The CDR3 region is CASGLRGRNTEAFF. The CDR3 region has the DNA TGTGCTAGTGGTTTGAGGGGCAGGAACACTGAAGCTTTCTTT.

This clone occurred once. The chain's CDR3 is CASSQYGGPGPIYNEQFF. The CDR3 DNA follows: TGCGCCAGCAGCCAATACGGGGGTCCGGGACCGATTTACAATGAGCAGTTCTTC. The chain employs TRBV4-1 and TRBJ2-1, with a possible D match to TRBD2 (6 bases). V lost 2 bases, J lost 4 bases, and 21 bases lay in between. This CDR3 has 18 residues. Germline assignment: CDR1 MGHRA and CDR2 YSYEKL.

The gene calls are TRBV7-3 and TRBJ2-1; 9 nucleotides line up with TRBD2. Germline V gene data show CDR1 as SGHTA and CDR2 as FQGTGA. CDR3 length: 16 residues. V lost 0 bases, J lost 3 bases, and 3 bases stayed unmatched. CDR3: CASSLTLTSGYNEQFF. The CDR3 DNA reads TGTGCCAGCAGCTTAACGTTGACTAGCGGCTACAATGAGCAGTTCTTC.

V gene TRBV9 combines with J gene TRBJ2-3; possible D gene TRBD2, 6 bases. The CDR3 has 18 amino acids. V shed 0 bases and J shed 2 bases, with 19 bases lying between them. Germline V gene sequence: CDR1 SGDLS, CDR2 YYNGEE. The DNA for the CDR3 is TGTGCCAGCAGCGTAGAGGAGGGCCCTTTCCCTTTCACAGATACGCAGTATTTT. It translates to CASSVEEGPFPFTDTQYF.

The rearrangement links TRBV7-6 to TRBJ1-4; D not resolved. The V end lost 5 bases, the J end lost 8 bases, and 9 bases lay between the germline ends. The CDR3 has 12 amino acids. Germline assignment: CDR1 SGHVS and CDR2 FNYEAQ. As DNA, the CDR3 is TGTGCCAGCAGCAGGGTGTGGGAAAAACTGTTTTTT. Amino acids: CASSRVWEKLFF.

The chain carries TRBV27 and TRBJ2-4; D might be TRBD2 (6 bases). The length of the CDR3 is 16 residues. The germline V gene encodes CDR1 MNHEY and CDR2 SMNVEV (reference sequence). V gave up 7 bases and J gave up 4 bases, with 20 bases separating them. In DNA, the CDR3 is TGTGCCAGCATGGCATGGCAGGAGGGGATAAAAAACATTCAGTACTTC. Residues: CASMAWQEGIKNIQYF.

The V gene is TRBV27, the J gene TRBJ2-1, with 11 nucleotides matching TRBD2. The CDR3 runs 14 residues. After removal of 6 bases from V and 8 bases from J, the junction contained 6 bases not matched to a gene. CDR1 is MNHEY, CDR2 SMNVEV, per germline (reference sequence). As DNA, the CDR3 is TGTGCCAGCAGCCCACTAGCGGGAGTGTATGAGCAGTTCTTC. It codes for CASSPLAGVYEQFF.

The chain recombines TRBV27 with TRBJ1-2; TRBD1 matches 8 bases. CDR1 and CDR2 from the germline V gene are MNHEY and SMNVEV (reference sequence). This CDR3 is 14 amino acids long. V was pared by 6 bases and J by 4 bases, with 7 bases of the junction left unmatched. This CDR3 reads CASRRQGWVYGYTF. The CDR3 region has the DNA TGTGCCAGCAGGAGACAGGGGTGGGTCTATGGCTACACCTTC.